This T cell receptor (beta chain) was recorded in a study of T cells in women clearing cervical HPV infection. Study summary: Only a few women had HLA typing results available.

Concerning this clone itself: From the germline J gene comes the end of the CDR3, since the read stops 3 residues before it.

Germline CDR1 and CDR2: PRHDT and FYEKMQ (reference sequence). The V gene end was trimmed by 5 bases and the J gene end by 2 bases; junction bases not matched to a gene: 5. The CDR3 covers 14 residues. The table came from immunoSEQ multiplex PCR; TCRdb's copy has only in-frame clones and leaves some out. Its table lists 25,000 to 30,000 clones. V usage is TRBV13 and J usage is TRBJ2-5, with TRBD2 matching over 7 bases. Sample: blood buffy coat. The source of this sequence is a woman aged 18 to 69 with a cervical HPV16 infection that either progressed to CIN3+ or cleared (not recorded which). CDR3 protein: CASSHAGVQETQYF. The covered CDR3 bases are TGTGCCAGCAGCCACGCGGGGGTACAAGAGACC.